This TCR beta chain was captured in a study of cytomegalovirus exposure and HLA in healthy donors. Broader study findings: A missense variant in DCLRE1C was later tied to TCR beta V- and J-gene trimming. A few of the chains that were CMV-associated were confirmed in vitro to be specific for CMV antigens.

Vbeta (60) and Jbeta (13) primers were used in the PCR. This table comes from immunoSEQ multiplex PCR, and its TCRdb copy is limited to in-frame clones, with some not included. There are under 150,000 clones in the sample; 77% occur only once, and approximately 0.86% lies in the top ten. CDR1 and CDR2 (germline): SEHNR, FQNEAQ (reference sequence). Trimming shortened V by 0 bases and J by 1 base, and 7 bases separated the two germline ends. This CDR3 comprises 14 residues. Concerning this clone: No antigen is known for it.

The sequenced material came from PBMCs. The clonotype was recovered from a woman aged 55-70 years in good health and CMV-seronegative. V is TRBV7-9 and J is TRBJ2-7; unclear D gene. The CDR3 coding sequence is TGTGCCAGCAGCTTAGCGGCAGGATCCTACGAGCAGTACTTC. Amino acid sequence: CASSLAAGSYEQYF. The complete variable domain, with remaining parts taken from reference TRBV7-9 and TRBJ2-7, reads DTGVSQNPRHKITKRGQNVTFRCDPISEHNRLYWYRQTLGQGPEFLTYFQNEAQLEKSRLLSDRFSAERPKGSFSTLEIQRTEQGDSAMYLCASSLAAGSYEQYFGPGTRLTVT.